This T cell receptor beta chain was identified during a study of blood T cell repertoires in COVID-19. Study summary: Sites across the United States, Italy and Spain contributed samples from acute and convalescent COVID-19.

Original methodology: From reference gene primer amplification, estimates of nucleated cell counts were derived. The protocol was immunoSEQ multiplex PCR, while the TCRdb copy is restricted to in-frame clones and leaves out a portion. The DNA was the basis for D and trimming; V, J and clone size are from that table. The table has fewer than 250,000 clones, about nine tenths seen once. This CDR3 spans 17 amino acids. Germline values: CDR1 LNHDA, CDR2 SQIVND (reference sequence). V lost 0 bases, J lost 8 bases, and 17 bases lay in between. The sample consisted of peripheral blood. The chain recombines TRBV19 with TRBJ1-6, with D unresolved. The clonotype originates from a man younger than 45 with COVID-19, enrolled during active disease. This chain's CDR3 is CASSIDGQHRGDSPLHF. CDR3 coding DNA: TGTGCCAGTAGTATAGATGGTCAACACCGAGGCGATTCACCCCTCCACTTT. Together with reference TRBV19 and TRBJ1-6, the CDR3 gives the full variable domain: DGGITQSPKYLFRKEGQNVTLSCEQNLNHDAMYWYRQDPGQGLRLIYYSQIVNDFQKGDIAEGYSVSREKKESFPLTVTSAQKNPTAFYLCASSIDGQHRGDSPLHFGNGTRLTVT.